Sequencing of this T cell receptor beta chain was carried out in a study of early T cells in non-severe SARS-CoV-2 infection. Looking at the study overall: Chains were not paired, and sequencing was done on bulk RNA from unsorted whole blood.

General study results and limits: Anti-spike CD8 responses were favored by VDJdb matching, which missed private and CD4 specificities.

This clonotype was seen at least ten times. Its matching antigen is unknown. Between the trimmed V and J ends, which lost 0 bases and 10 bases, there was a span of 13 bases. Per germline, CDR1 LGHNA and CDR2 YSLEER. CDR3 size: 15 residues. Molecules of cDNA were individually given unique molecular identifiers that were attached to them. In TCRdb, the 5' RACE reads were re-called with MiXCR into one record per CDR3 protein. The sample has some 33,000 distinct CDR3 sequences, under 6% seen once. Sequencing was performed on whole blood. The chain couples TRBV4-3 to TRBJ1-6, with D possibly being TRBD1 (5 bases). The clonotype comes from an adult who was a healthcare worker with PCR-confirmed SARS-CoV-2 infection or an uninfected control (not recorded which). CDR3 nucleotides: TGCGCCAGCAGCCAAGATCCCAGGGCCGGCTCACCCCTCCACTTT. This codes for CASSQDPRAGSPLHF.